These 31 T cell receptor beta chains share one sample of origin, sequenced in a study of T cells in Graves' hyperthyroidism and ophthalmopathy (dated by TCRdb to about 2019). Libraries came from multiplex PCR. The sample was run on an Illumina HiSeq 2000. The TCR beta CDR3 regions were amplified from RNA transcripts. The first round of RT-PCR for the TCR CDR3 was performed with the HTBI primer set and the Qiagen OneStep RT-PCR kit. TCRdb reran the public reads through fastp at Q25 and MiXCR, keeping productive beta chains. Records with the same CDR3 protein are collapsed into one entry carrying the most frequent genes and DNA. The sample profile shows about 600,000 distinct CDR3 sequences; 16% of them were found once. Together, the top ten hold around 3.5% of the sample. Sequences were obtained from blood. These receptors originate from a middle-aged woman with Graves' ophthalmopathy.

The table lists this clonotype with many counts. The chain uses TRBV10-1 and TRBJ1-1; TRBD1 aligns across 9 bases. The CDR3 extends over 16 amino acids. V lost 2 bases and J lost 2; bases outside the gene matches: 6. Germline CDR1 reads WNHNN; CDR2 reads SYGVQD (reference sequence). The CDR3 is CASSEPKGQGNTEAFF. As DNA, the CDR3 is TGCGCCAGCAGTGAGCCCAAGGGACAGGGAAACACTGAAGCTTTCTTT.

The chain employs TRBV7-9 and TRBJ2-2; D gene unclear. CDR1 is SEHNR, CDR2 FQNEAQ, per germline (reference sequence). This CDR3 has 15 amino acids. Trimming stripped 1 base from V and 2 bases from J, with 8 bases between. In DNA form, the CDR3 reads TGTGCCAGCAGCTTAGGTGCCTCTAACACCGGGGAGCTGTTTTTT. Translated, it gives CASSLGASNTGELFF.

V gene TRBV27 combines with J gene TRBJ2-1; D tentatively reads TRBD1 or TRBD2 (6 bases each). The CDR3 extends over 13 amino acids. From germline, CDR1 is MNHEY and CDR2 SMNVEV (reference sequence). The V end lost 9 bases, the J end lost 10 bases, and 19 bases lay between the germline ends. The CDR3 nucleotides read TGTGCCAGTGGTTGGGGGGCCCCGTGGGAGCAGTTCTTC. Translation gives CASGWGAPWEQFF.

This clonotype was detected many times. This CDR3 is CSAAPGTVLGEQYF. CDR3 nucleotide sequence: TGCAGTGCTGCCCCCGGGACAGTCCTTGGCGAGCAGTACTTC. This chain links TRBV20-1 with TRBJ2-7; 7 bases map to TRBD1. CDR3 size: 14 residues. Germline V CDR1 and CDR2: DFQATT, SNEGSKA (reference sequence). J lost 6 bases, V lost 5 bases, and 13 bases had no gene match.

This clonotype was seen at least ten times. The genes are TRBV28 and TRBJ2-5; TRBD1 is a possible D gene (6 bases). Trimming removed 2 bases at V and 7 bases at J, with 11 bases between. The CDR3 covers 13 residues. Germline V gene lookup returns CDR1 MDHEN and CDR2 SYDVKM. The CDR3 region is CASSLGPRGTQYF. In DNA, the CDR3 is TGTGCCAGCAGTTTAGGACCCAGGGGGACCCAGTACTTC.

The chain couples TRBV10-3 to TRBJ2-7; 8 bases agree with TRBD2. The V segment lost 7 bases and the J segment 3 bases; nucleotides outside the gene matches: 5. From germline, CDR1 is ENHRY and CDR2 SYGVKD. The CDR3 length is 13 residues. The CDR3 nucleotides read TGTGCCATCAATCACGGGAGGGACTACGAGCAGTACTTC. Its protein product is CAINHGRDYEQYF.

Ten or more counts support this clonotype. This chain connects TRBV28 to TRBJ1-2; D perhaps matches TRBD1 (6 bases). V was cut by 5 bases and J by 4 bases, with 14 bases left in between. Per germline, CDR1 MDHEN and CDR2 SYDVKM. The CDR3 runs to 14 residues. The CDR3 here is CASSPKGGGYGYTF. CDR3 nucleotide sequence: TGTGCCAGCAGTCCCAAAGGGGGGGGCTATGGCTACACCTTC.

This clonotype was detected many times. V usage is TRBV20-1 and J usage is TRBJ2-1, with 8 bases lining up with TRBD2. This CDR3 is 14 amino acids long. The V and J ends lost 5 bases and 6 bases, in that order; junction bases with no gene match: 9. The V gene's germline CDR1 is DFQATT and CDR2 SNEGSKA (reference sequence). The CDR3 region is CSAYSGASPNEQFF. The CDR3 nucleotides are TGCAGTGCTTATAGCGGGGCGAGCCCCAATGAGCAGTTCTTC.

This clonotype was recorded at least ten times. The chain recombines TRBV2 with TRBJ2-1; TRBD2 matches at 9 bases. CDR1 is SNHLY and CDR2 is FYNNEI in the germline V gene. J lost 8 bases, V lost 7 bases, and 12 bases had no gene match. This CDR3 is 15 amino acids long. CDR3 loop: CASKGMSGRIDEQFF. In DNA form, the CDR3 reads TGTGCCAGCAAGGGGATGAGCGGGAGGATTGATGAGCAGTTCTTC. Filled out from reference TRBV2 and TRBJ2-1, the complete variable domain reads EPEVTQTPSHQVTQMGQEVILRCVPISNHLYFYWYRQILGQKVEFLVSFYNNEISEKSEIFDDQFSVERPDGSNFTLKIRSTKLEDSAMYFCASKGMSGRIDEQFFGPGTRLTVL.

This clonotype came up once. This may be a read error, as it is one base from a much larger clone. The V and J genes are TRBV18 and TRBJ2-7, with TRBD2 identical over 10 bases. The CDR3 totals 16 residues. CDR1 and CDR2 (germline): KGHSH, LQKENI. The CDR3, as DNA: TGTGCCAGCCCACCGCTGGGGACTAGCGACTCCTACGAGCAGTACTTC. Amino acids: CASPPLGTSDSYEQYF.

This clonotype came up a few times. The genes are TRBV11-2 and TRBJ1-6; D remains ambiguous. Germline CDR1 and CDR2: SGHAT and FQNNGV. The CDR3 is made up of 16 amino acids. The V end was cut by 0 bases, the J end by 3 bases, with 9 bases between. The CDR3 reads CASSLDSQVYNSPLHF. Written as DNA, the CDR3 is TGTGCCAGCAGCTTAGATTCTCAGGTCTATAATTCACCCCTCCACTTT. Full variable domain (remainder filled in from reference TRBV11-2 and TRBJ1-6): EAGVAQSPRYKIIEKRQSVAFWCNPISGHATLYWYQQILGQGPKLLIQFQNNGVVDDSQLPKDRFSAERLKGVDSTLKIQPAKLEDSAVYLCASSLDSQVYNSPLHFGNGTRLTVT.

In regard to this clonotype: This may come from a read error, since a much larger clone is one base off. The CDR3 DNA follows: TGTGCCTGGAACAGACGGGGAAACTACGAGCAGTACTTC. Protein sequence: CAWNRRGNYEQYF. The chain has TRBV30 and TRBJ2-7, with D possibly being TRBD2 (5 bases). This CDR3 is built from 13 residues. Germline CDR1 and CDR2: GTSNPN and SVGIG (reference sequence). The ends were cut back, 4 bases at V and 3 bases at J, with 13 bases in the middle.

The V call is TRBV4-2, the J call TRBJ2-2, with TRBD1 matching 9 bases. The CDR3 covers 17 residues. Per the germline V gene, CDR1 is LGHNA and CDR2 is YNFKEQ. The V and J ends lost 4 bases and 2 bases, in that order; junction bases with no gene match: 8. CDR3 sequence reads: CASSRSTGGQNTGELFF. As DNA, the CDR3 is TGTGCCAGCAGCCGTTCGACAGGGGGTCAAAACACCGGGGAGCTGTTTTTT.

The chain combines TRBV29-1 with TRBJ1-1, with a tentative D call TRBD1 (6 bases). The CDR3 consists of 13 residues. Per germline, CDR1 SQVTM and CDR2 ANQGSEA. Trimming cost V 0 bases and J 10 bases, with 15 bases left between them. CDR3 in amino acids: CSVEDRDTLRAFF. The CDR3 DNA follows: TGCAGCGTTGAAGATCGGGACACCCTACGAGCTTTCTTT.

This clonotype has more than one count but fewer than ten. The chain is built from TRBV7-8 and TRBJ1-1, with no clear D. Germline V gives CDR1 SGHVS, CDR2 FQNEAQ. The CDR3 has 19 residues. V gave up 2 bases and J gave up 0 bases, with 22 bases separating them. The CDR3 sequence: CASSLPRNRTDSMNTEAFF. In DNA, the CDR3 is TGTGCCAGCAGCTTACCAAGGAATAGGACGGATAGTATGAACACTGAAGCTTTCTTT.

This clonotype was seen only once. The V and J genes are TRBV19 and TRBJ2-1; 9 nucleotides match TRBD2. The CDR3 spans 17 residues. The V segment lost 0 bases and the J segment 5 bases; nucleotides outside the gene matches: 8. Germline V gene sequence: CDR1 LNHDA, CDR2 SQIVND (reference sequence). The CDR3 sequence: CASSIDQLAGAHNEQFF. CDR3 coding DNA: TGTGCCAGTAGTATAGATCAACTAGCGGGCGCCCACAATGAGCAGTTCTTC.

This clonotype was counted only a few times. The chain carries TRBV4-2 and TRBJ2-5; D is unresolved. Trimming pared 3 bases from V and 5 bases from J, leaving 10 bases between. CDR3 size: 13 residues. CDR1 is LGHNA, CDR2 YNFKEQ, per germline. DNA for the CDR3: TGTGCCAGCAGCCACCAAGATAGGGAGACCCAGTACTTC. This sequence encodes CASSHQDRETQYF.

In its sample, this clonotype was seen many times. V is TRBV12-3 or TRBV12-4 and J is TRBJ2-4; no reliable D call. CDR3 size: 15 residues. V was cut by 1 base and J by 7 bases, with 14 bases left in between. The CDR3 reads CASSLGQPIGNIQYF. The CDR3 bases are TGTGCCAGCAGTTTAGGGCAACCGATTGGCAACATTCAGTACTTC.

The DNA for the CDR3 is TGTGCCATCGGCCAAAATTCACCCCTCCACTTT. This codes for CAIGQNSPLHF. The chain carries TRBV10-3 and TRBJ1-6; no clear D. CDR1 is ENHRY, CDR2 SYGVKD, per germline. The CDR3 runs 11 residues. Between the trimmed V and J ends, which lost 8 bases and 7 bases, there was a span of 6 bases.

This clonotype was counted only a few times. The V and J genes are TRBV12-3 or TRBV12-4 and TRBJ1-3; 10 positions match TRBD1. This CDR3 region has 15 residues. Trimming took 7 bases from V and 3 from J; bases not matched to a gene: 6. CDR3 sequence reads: CASTRTGGIGNTIYF. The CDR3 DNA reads TGTGCCAGCACCAGGACAGGGGGAATTGGAAACACCATATATTTT.

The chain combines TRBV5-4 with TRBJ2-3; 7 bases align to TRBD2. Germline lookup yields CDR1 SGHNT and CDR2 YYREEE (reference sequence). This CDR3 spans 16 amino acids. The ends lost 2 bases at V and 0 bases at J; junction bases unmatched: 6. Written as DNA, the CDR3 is TGTGCCAGCAGCTTCAGGCGGGAGTATAGCACAGATACGCAGTATTTT. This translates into CASSFRREYSTDTQYF.

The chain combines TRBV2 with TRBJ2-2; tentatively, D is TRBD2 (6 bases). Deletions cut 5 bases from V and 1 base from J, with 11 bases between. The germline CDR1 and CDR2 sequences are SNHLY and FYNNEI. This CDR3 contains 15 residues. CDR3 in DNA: TGTGCCAGCAGTTGGCTAGCGAGGAACACCGGGGAGCTGTTTTTT. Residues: CASSWLARNTGELFF.

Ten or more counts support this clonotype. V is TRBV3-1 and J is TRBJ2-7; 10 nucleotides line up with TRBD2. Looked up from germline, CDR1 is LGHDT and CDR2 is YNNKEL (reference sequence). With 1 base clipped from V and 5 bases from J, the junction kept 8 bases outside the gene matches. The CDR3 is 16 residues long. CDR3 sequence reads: CASSQAWLAGAHEQYF. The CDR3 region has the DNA TGTGCCAGCAGCCAAGCTTGGCTAGCGGGAGCCCACGAGCAGTACTTC.

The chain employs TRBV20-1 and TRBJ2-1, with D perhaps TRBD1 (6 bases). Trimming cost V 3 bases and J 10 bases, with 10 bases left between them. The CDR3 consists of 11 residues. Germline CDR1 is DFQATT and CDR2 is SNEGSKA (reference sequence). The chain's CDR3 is CSARGAREQFF. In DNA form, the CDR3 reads TGCAGTGCTAGGGGGGCAAGGGAGCAGTTCTTC.

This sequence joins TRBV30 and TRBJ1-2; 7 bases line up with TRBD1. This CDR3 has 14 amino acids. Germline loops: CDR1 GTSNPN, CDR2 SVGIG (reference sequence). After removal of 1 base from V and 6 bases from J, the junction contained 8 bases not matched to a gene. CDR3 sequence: CAWSDAGQRHGYTF. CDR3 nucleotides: TGTGCCTGGAGTGACGCGGGACAGAGACATGGCTACACCTTC.

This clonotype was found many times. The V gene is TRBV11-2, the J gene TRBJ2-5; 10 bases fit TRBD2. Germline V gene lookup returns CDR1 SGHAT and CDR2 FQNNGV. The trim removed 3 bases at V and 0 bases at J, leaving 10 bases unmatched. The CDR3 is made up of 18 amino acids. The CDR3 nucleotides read TGTGCCAGCAGCTTGCGAGAGCCTAGCGGGAGCCACCAAGAGACCCAGTACTTC. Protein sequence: CASSLREPSGSHQETQYF.

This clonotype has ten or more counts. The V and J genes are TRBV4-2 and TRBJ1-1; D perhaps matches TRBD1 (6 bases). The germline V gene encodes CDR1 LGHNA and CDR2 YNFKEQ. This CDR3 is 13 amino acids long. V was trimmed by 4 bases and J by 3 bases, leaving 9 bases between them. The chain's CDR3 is CASSPDSYTEAFF. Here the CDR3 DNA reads TGTGCCAGCAGCCCGGACAGTTACACTGAAGCTTTCTTT.

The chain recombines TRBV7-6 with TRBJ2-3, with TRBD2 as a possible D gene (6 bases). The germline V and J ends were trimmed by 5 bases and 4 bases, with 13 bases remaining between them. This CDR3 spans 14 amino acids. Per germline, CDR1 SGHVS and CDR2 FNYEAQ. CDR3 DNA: TGTGCCAGCAGCCGAGGGACTTCAGCAGATACGCAGTATTTT. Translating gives CASSRGTSADTQYF.

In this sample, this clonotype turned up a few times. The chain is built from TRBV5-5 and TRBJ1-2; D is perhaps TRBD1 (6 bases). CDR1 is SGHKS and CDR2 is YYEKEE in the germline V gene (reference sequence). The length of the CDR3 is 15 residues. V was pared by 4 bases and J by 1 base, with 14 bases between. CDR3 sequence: CASSLGQSFNYGYTF. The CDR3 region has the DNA TGTGCCAGCAGCCTGGGACAATCATTTAACTATGGCTACACCTTC. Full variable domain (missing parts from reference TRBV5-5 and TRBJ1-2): DAGVTQSPTHLIKTRGQQVTLRCSPISGHKSVSWYQQVLGQGPQFIFQYYEKEERGRGNFPDRFSARQFPNYSSELNVNALLLGDSALYLCASSLGQSFNYGYTFGSGTRLTVV.

CDR3 nucleotide sequence: TGTGCCAGCAGTGTGGACAGCGTCACCGGGGAGCTGTTTTTT. Translated: CASSVDSVTGELFF. V gene TRBV2 combines with J gene TRBJ2-2, with D possibly TRBD1 on 6 matching bases. The CDR3 spans 14 residues. Germline V gives CDR1 SNHLY, CDR2 FYNNEI. V lost 4 bases and J lost 4, with 10 bases in between.

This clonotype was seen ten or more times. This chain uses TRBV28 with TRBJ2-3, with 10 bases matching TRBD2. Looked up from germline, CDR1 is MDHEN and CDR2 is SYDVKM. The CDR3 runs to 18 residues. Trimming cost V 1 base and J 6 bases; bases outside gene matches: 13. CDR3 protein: CASSLSFASGRGGDTQYF. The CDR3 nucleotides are TGTGCCAGCAGTTTATCCTTTGCTAGCGGGAGAGGGGGCGATACGCAGTATTTT.